The 10 T cell receptor beta chains below all came from one sample that was sequenced in a study of shared clonotypes between healthy human individuals. Here immunoSEQ multiplex PCR was the method, and the copy in TCRdb shows in-frame clones only, minus some. This sample has over a million clones, with 70% to 80% found just once. Material for sequencing was memory CD4+ T cells from PBMCs. As for subset: CD45RA-negative fraction. These receptors came from a man aged 18 to 30 in good health. Some clones in this sample may be carry-over from other donors' samples.

V and J are TRBV7-2 and TRBJ1-2; 8 bases are a match to TRBD1. Germline V lookup: CDR1 SGHTA, CDR2 FQGNSA. The trim removed 5 bases at V and 4 bases at J, leaving 9 bases unmatched. The CDR3 has 15 residues. The CDR3 nucleotides read TGTGCCAGCAGCGGTAGGGGGACAGGCGGCTATGGCTACACCTTC. Its translation is CASSGRGTGGYGYTF.

The rearrangement links TRBV5-1 to TRBJ2-7, with D unresolved. In germline, CDR1 is SGHRS, CDR2 YFSETQ. This CDR3 comprises 16 residues. V was pared by 0 bases and J by 4 bases, with 17 bases between. CDR3 protein: CASSLAYSDLGYEQYF. The CDR3 coding sequence is TGCGCCAGCAGCTTGGCCTATTCGGATCTCGGGTACGAGCAGTACTTC.

A few counts support this clone. The V call is TRBV10-3, the J call TRBJ2-7, with 12 bases matching TRBD2. Germline CDR1 is ENHRY and CDR2 is SYGVKD. The CDR3 length is 19 residues. J gave up 6 bases and V 4 bases, and 19 bases lay outside the gene matches. The CDR3 DNA reads TGTGCCATCAGTGCGGGGGGCGCGGATCTAGCGGGAGGGTTCGGCGAGCAGTACTTC. Translation: CAISAGGADLAGGFGEQYF.

The rearrangement uses TRBV11-2 and TRBJ1-2, with D hard to call. Trimming pared 0 bases from V and 8 bases from J, leaving 4 bases between. The CDR3 runs to 11 residues. Looked up from germline, CDR1 is SGHAT and CDR2 is FQNNGV. CDR3 protein: CASSLDGGYTF. Written as DNA, the CDR3 is TGTGCCAGCAGCTTAGATGGAGGCTACACCTTC.

J is TRBJ1-1 and V is TRBV28; weak D call: TRBD1 (5 bases). Germline V gene sequence: CDR1 MDHEN, CDR2 SYDVKM. This CDR3 is built from 15 residues. Trimming took 0 bases from V and 6 from J, leaving 14 bases between them. The CDR3 DNA is TGTGCCAGCAGTTTATGGGGGGGTAGGATGGCTGAAGCTTTCTTT. Protein product: CASSLWGGRMAEAFF.

This chain joins TRBV5-1 and TRBJ1-2; TRBD1 is a possible D gene (5 bases). Germline assignment: CDR1 SGHRS and CDR2 YFSETQ. CDR3 size: 14 residues. The V end lost 3 bases, the J end lost 6 bases, and 15 bases lay between the germline ends. The DNA for the CDR3 is TGCGCCAGCAGCTCCGACGGGGCGTCGGATGGCTACACCTTC. This sequence encodes CASSSDGASDGYTF. Variable domain in full (rest from reference TRBV5-1 and TRBJ1-2): KAGVTQTPRYLIKTRGQQVTLSCSPISGHRSVSWYQQTPGQGLQFLFEYFSETQRNKGNFPGRFSGRQFSNSRSEMNVSTLELGDSALYLCASSSDGASDGYTFGSGTRLTVV.

The chain joins TRBV2 to TRBJ2-3, with a possible D match to TRBD2 (6 bases). Trimming removed 7 bases at V and 1 base at J, with 15 bases between. The CDR3 contains 15 residues. The germline CDR1 and CDR2 sequences are SNHLY and FYNNEI. CDR3 sequence (DNA): TGTGCCAGCACCAAAAGCTCTAGCGGCACAGATACGCAGTATTTT. This sequence encodes CASTKSSSGTDTQYF.

The chain employs TRBV6-5 and TRBJ2-7, with D possibly matching TRBD1 (5 bases). Between the trimmed V and J ends, which lost 2 bases and 0 bases, there was a span of 11 bases. CDR1 and CDR2 (germline): MNHEY, SVGAGI. CDR3 size: 15 residues. The CDR3 DNA reads TGTGCCAGCAGTTACGGCAGGGCAAGCTCCTACGAGCAGTACTTC. This encodes CASSYGRASSYEQYF.

The V and J genes are TRBV9 and TRBJ2-7; the match to TRBD2 covers 14 bases. The V gene's germline CDR1 is SGDLS and CDR2 YYNGEE. The CDR3 extends over 21 amino acids. V was pared by 0 bases and J by 6 bases, with 20 bases of the junction left unmatched. Here the CDR3 reads CASSVGGNSGTSGSLLREQYF. DNA for the CDR3: TGTGCCAGCAGCGTAGGTGGCAACTCCGGGACTAGCGGGAGCCTGCTCCGCGAGCAGTACTTC.

The chain links TRBV30 to TRBJ1-6, with D tentatively TRBD1 (5 bases). Looked up from germline, CDR1 is GTSNPN and CDR2 is SVGIG (reference sequence). The CDR3 has 15 amino acids. V lost 4 bases and J 6 bases, leaving 16 bases between the germline ends. The CDR3 loop reads CAWNPQSGSNSPLHF. DNA of the CDR3: TGTGCCTGGAACCCCCAATCAGGGAGTAATTCACCCCTCCACTTT.